Each of the 17 T cell receptor beta chains below was sequenced from the same sample in a study of cytomegalovirus exposure and HLA in healthy donors. Primers for the PCR totalled 60 Vbeta and 13 Jbeta. Generated by immunoSEQ multiplex PCR, the TCRdb table keeps only in-frame clones and is missing some. The sample has some 150,000 clones, roughly 80% seen once; the top ten hold less than 3%. Sequenced material: PBMCs. The receptor source for this set is a young woman in good health and CMV-seronegative.

This chain uses TRBV5-4 with TRBJ2-1; 8 bases line up with TRBD2. Germline V gene lookup returns CDR1 SGHNT and CDR2 YYREEE (reference sequence). The CDR3 totals 16 residues. V lost 0 bases to trimming and J lost 3 bases; unmatched junction nucleotides: 5. The CDR3 sequence: CASSLDTGGFYNEQFF. The CDR3 DNA reads as TGTGCCAGCAGCTTGGATACGGGGGGGTTCTACAATGAGCAGTTCTTC.

V is TRBV5-5 and J is TRBJ1-2; 8 bases are shared with TRBD1. This CDR3 is 14 amino acids long. Per the germline V gene, CDR1 is SGHKS and CDR2 is YYEKEE (reference sequence). V was pared by 4 bases and J by 7 bases, with 9 bases of the junction left unmatched. The DNA for the CDR3 is TGTGCCAGCAGCCCGGACAGGGCGCGAGTTGGCTACACCTTC. Its protein is CASSPDRARVGYTF.

The V call is TRBV10-1, the J call TRBJ1-1; unclear D gene. Germline CDR1 is WNHNN and CDR2 is SYGVQD (reference sequence). The CDR3 is 15 amino acids. Trimming removed 0 bases at V and 0 bases at J, with 8 bases between. CDR3 DNA sequence: TGCGCCAGCAGTGAGTCAGCGGGGATGAACACTGAAGCTTTCTTT. Its translation is CASSESAGMNTEAFF.

The chain is built from TRBV7-2 and TRBJ2-1; D may be TRBD1 (5 bases). This CDR3 contains 13 residues. Germline CDR1 and CDR2: SGHTA and FQGNSA. Trimming took 1 base from V and 15 from J, leaving 16 bases between them. CDR3 bases: TGTGCCAGCAGCTTAGGACAGAGAGACTTCTCGTTCTTC. Translating it yields CASSLGQRDFSFF.

A note on this clone: The same CDR3 is also encoded by other DNA sequences in this sample. The chain carries TRBV27 and TRBJ1-5, with a weak D call TRBD1 (5 bases). V lost 2 bases and J lost 0, with 5 bases in between. This CDR3 region has 14 residues. Per the germline V gene, CDR1 is MNHEY and CDR2 is SMNVEV (reference sequence). The CDR3 nucleotides are TGTGCCAGCAGTTTAAGGGGTAGCAATCAGCCCCAGCATTTT. Translation gives CASSLRGSNQPQHF.

This sequence joins TRBV9 and TRBJ2-1; TRBD2 is a possible D gene (5 bases). The CDR3 length is 13 residues. Germline V gene lookup returns CDR1 SGDLS and CDR2 YYNGEE. Trimming left V 6 bases short and J 9 bases short, with 16 bases between. DNA for the CDR3: TGTGCCAGCAACCCTGAGAGAGGGAGTGAGCAGTTCTTC. This encodes CASNPERGSEQFF. The full variable domain, in which reference TRBV9 and TRBJ2-1 provide the parts outside the CDR3, is DSGVTQTPKHLITATGQRVTLRCSPRSGDLSVYWYQQSLDQGLQFLIQYYNGEERAKGNILERFSAQQFPDLHSELNLSSLELGDSALYFCASNPERGSEQFFGPGTRLTVL.

This chain connects TRBV29-1 to TRBJ2-5; a weak D match, TRBD1 (5 bases). The CDR3 sequence is 12 residues long. V was pared by 4 bases and J by 4 bases, with 10 bases between. Germline loops: CDR1 SQVTM, CDR2 ANQGSEA. In DNA form, the CDR3 reads TGCAGCGTTGTTTTAGGGGCAGAGACCCAGTACTTC. This sequence encodes CSVVLGAETQYF.

The chain uses TRBV5-1 and TRBJ2-3; 7 positions match TRBD2. Trimming at V came to 3 bases and at J to 1 base, leaving 5 bases not matched to a gene. There are 15 residues in the CDR3. CDR1 and CDR2 (germline): SGHRS, YFSETQ. In DNA, the CDR3 is TGCGCCAGCAGCTGGGGGGGTACTGGCACAGATACGCAGTATTTT. Protein sequence: CASSWGGTGTDTQYF.

This clone was seen more than once but under ten times. J is TRBJ1-4 and V is TRBV30; D ambiguous. The CDR3 is made up of 15 amino acids. CDR1 and CDR2 (germline): GTSNPN, SVGIG (reference sequence). Trimming took off 4 bases at V and 8 bases at J, with 20 bases between the two ends. The CDR3 bases are TGTGCCTGGACCCCATCCCGGAGCGGGAGGGAAAAACTGTTTTTT. Encoded protein: CAWTPSRSGREKLFF.

V usage is TRBV10-1 and J usage is TRBJ2-3, with 8 bases that match TRBD2. Germline CDR1 is WNHNN and CDR2 is SYGVQD (reference sequence). Trimming took 5 bases from V and 3 from J; bases not matched to a gene: 4. The length of the CDR3 is 14 residues. The CDR3 protein is CASSPLAGTDTQYF. The CDR3 DNA is TGCGCCAGCAGTCCTTTAGCGGGGACAGATACGCAGTATTTT.

The V gene is TRBV7-2, the J gene TRBJ1-1, with TRBD1 identical over 8 bases. The CDR3 contains 15 residues. From germline, CDR1 is SGHTA and CDR2 FQGNSA. The V segment lost 4 bases and the J segment 1 base; nucleotides outside the gene matches: 5. The CDR3 bases are TGTGCCAGCAGCTCCCTAGACAGGGGGAACACTGAAGCTTTCTTT. It codes for CASSSLDRGNTEAFF.

The chain couples TRBV30 to TRBJ2-7; D unresolved. CDR1 and CDR2 from the germline V gene are GTSNPN and SVGIG (reference sequence). The CDR3 runs to 14 residues. Trimming removed 7 bases at V and 0 bases at J, with 16 bases between. In DNA form, the CDR3 reads TGTGCCTCTACTCGGTGGGCCAGCTCCTACGAGCAGTACTTC. This sequence encodes CASTRWASSYEQYF.

V is TRBV9 and J is TRBJ1-4; D ambiguous. The V gene's germline CDR1 is SGDLS and CDR2 YYNGEE. V lost 0 bases and J 4 bases, leaving 10 bases between the germline ends. The CDR3 has 15 amino acids. The CDR3 DNA reads as TGTGCCAGCAGCGTAGAGATACTGAGTAATGAAAAACTGTTTTTT. This encodes CASSVEILSNEKLFF.

In its sample, this clone was seen a few times. The V gene is TRBV6-6, the J gene TRBJ1-2; TRBD1 aligns across 7 bases. Germline V lookup: CDR1 MNHNY, CDR2 SVGAGI (reference sequence). Losses at the gene ends were 2 bases for V and 5 bases for J; bases not matched to a gene: 8. This CDR3 contains 15 residues. The CDR3 region is CASSYTAGQTYGYTF. The CDR3 DNA follows: TGTGCCAGCAGTTACACGGCGGGACAGACATATGGCTACACCTTC.

The chain employs TRBV19 and TRBJ1-5, with D unresolved. In germline, CDR1 is LNHDA, CDR2 SQIVND (reference sequence). The CDR3 runs 15 residues. V was shortened by 5 bases and J by 0 bases, with 11 bases between the two germline ends. CDR3 coding DNA: TGTGCCAGTAGTTTCTCTAGCGGTAGCAATCAGCCCCAGCATTTT. Encoded protein: CASSFSSGSNQPQHF.

This rearrangement joins TRBV5-6 to TRBJ2-7; TRBD1 might be the D (5 bases). V was pared by 1 base and J by 6 bases, with 17 bases between. The CDR3 contains 15 residues. The germline V gene has CDR1 SGHDT and CDR2 YYEEEE. CDR3 amino acids: CASSLWGPRAREQYF. CDR3 nucleotides: TGTGCCAGCAGCTTGTGGGGCCCCCGGGCCCGCGAGCAGTACTTC.

The chain links TRBV9 to TRBJ2-2; the match to TRBD1 covers 9 bases. The CDR3 length is 16 residues. V lost 2 bases and J lost 4; bases outside the gene matches: 6. Germline V gene sequence: CDR1 SGDLS, CDR2 YYNGEE. CDR3 protein: CASSVRPTGGTGELFF. In DNA form, the CDR3 reads TGTGCCAGCAGCGTCAGACCGACAGGGGGCACCGGGGAGCTGTTTTTT.